This entry describes one TCR beta chain. This specimen comes from a study of cytomegalovirus exposure and HLA in healthy donors. The PCR was carried out with 60 Vbeta primers and 13 Jbeta primers. Produced via immunoSEQ multiplex PCR; TCRdb's table is partial and in-frame only. The sample shows around 260,000 clones, 75% to 90% of them seen only once. The CDR3 is 14 residues long. V lost 5 bases to trimming and J lost 2 bases, with 13 bases between them. Germline loops: CDR1 SGHNT, CDR2 YYREEE (reference sequence). The chain combines TRBV5-4 with TRBJ2-5; possible D gene TRBD2, 6 bases. Specimen: PBMCs. The receptor was isolated from a girl aged 2 to 10 in good health and CMV-seronegative. The CDR3 spells CASSSGGRQETQYF. The CDR3 DNA is TGTGCCAGCAGTTCTGGGGGGAGACAAGAGACCCAGTACTTC.